This T cell receptor (beta chain) was captured in a study of blood T cells in healthy people across ages. Notes on this clonotype: Its target is unknown.

Study-level results: Expanded clonotype shifts may have been confounded, as the donors had an unknown CMV status.

This CDR3 spans 15 amino acids. After removal of 1 base from V and 4 bases from J, the junction contained 5 bases not matched to a gene. CDR1 DFQATT and CDR2 SNEGSKA come from the germline V gene (reference sequence). A second PCR, run for 7 to 11 cycles, used a sample-barcoded 5' primer plus a J-beta primer mix. TCRdb independently ran MiXCR on the 5' RACE reads; one entry per CDR3 protein. The data show about 560,000 distinct CDR3 sequences, approximately 26% seen once. This same sample was also taken into another study, of T cells of mothers and their children. That source adds: Thymic selection molds TCR recombination products alike in related and unrelated pairs. Researchers report slightly higher, though non-significant, overlap in related mother-child pairs than in unrelated pairs.

The chain recombines TRBV20-1 with TRBJ2-1; 9 nucleotides match TRBD1. The TCR comes from a boy younger than 10 in good health. The sequenced sample consisted of blood. Here the CDR3 reads CSARAVGTGYNEQFF. The CDR3 DNA follows: TGCAGTGCTAGAGCTGTCGGGACAGGGTACAATGAGCAGTTCTTC.